The clone carrying this TCR beta chain was seen many times. The length of the CDR3 is 12 residues. CDR1 and CDR2 from the germline V gene are SSHAT and FNYEAQ (reference sequence). TCRdb reanalysed the 5' RACE reads using MiXCR and keeps one entry per CDR3 protein. This sample has 360,000 or so distinct CDR3 sequences; 25% to 30% occur once, and the top ten carry approximately 15%. This specimen comes from a study of T-cell memory formation after mild COVID-19. Sequenced material: PBMCs or a T cell subset sorted from them (not recorded which). The clonotype comes from an adult woman who had mild COVID-19 (a few samples of this study predate the infection). Cell type and time point are not known. V gene TRBV7-7 combines with J gene TRBJ2-5; D possibly corresponds to TRBD2 (7 bases). The CDR3 here is CASRGAMETQYF. Written as DNA, the CDR3 is TGTGCTAGCCGGGGGGCGATGGAGACCCAGTACTTC.